Below are 22 T cell receptor beta chains sequenced from a single sample in a study of T cells in Graves' hyperthyroidism and ophthalmopathy. The TCR beta CDR3 regions underwent amplification using RNA transcripts as the source. HTBI primers were used for first-round RT-PCR of the TCR CDR3. TCRdb fed the multiplex PCR reads into MiXCR, producing one record per CDR3 protein. Here the sample spans a few hundred thousand distinct CDR3 sequences, around 15% being singletons. The sample was blood. Receptor source: a woman aged 40 to 50 with Graves' ophthalmopathy.

This clonotype turned up a few times. The chain links TRBV5-5 to TRBJ2-2, with D maybe TRBD2 (5 bases). The V gene lost 0 bases and the J gene lost 8 bases, with 8 bases spanning the gap. CDR3 length: 13 amino acids. CDR1 and CDR2 from the germline V gene are SGHKS and YYEKEE (reference sequence). The CDR3: CASSLDIAGELFF. Written as DNA, the CDR3 is TGTGCCAGCAGCTTGGACATAGCGGGGGAGCTGTTTTTT.

This clonotype has more than one count but fewer than ten. The J gene is TRBJ1-5, the V gene TRBV7-8, with D perhaps TRBD1 (6 bases). Germline V gene sequence: CDR1 SGHVS, CDR2 FQNEAQ. There are 17 residues in the CDR3. Trimming removed 1 base at V and 5 bases at J, with 18 bases between. The CDR3 sequence: CASSLGGPQESYQPQHF. The DNA for the CDR3 is TGTGCCAGCAGCTTAGGGGGGCCTCAGGAGTCATATCAGCCCCAGCATTTT.

There are many counts of this clonotype. V usage is TRBV7-9 and J usage is TRBJ2-5, with TRBD2 identical over 15 bases. Germline loops: CDR1 SEHNR, CDR2 FQNEAQ (reference sequence). The CDR3 runs to 16 residues. Losses at the gene ends were 6 bases for V and 5 bases for J; bases not matched to a gene: 7. CDR3 in DNA: TGTGCCAGCAGTCGGACTAGCGGGAGGGCCGTGGAGACCCAGTACTTC. Its translation is CASSRTSGRAVETQYF.

At least ten counts were recorded for this clonotype. The chain recombines TRBV10-3 with TRBJ1-1, with 9 bases identical to TRBD1. Per germline, CDR1 ENHRY and CDR2 SYGVKD. With 6 bases clipped from V and 0 bases from J, the junction kept 5 bases outside the gene matches. The CDR3 length is 15 residues. CDR3 nucleotide sequence: TGTGCCATCAGGAGAGGGACAGGGATGAACACTGAAGCTTTCTTT. Protein product: CAIRRGTGMNTEAFF.

Ten or more counts support this clonotype. The chain combines TRBV28 with TRBJ1-1; 7 positions match TRBD1. The trim removed 4 bases at V and 4 bases at J, leaving 0 bases unmatched. This CDR3 spans 12 amino acids. Germline V gene lookup returns CDR1 MDHEN and CDR2 SYDVKM. In nucleotides, the CDR3 is TGTGCCAGCAGTTGGGACAGCACTGAAGCTTTCTTT. It yields the protein CASSWDSTEAFF.

V usage is TRBV7-8 and J usage is TRBJ2-3; D remains ambiguous. The V end was cut by 10 bases, the J end by 5 bases, with 19 bases between. The CDR3 consists of 14 residues. Germline values: CDR1 SGHVS, CDR2 FQNEAQ. CDR3 sequence: CATQDPAGEDTQYF. The CDR3 DNA follows: TGTGCCACCCAAGACCCAGCTGGGGAAGATACGCAGTATTTT.

This clonotype was seen many times. This chain links TRBV18 with TRBJ1-5; D gene uncertain. The CDR3 runs to 12 residues. Germline values: CDR1 KGHSH, CDR2 LQKENI. The germline V and J ends were trimmed by 6 bases and 4 bases, with 7 bases remaining between them. CDR3 nucleotides: TGTGCCAGCTCTGACTATAATCAGCCCCAGCATTTT. This codes for CASSDYNQPQHF.

This clonotype came up a few times. The rearrangement links TRBV15 to TRBJ1-6, with a tentative D call TRBD1 (5 bases). Germline CDR1 and CDR2: LNHNV and YYDKDF (reference sequence). The CDR3 length is 12 residues. CDR3 bases: TGTGCGTCTGGGGGGTTCAATTCACCCCTCCACTTT. This gives the protein CASGGFNSPLHF. Together with reference TRBV15 and TRBJ1-6, the CDR3 gives the full variable domain: DAMVIQNPRYQVTQFGKPVTLSCSQTLNHNVMYWYQQKSSQAPKLLFHYYDKDFNNEADTPDNFQSRRPNTSFCFLDIRSPGLGDTAMYLCASGGFNSPLHFGNGTRLTVT.

At least ten counts were recorded for this clonotype. The CDR3 region is CASSEGGSGQETQYF. The CDR3 DNA follows: TGTGCCAGCAGTGAAGGAGGGAGTGGGCAAGAGACCCAGTACTTC. V and J are TRBV2 and TRBJ2-5, with D maybe TRBD2 (5 bases). The germline gives CDR1 SNHLY, CDR2 FYNNEI. Trimming cost V 1 base and J 2 bases, with 11 bases left between them. The CDR3 is made up of 15 amino acids. Drawing the rest from reference TRBV2 and TRBJ2-5, the complete variable domain is EPEVTQTPSHQVTQMGQEVILRCVPISNHLYFYWYRQILGQKVEFLVSFYNNEISEKSEIFDDQFSVERPDGSNFTLKIRSTKLEDSAMYFCASSEGGSGQETQYFGPGTRLLVL.

The chain links TRBV30 to TRBJ2-7; D gene unclear. This CDR3 contains 11 residues. V dropped 2 bases and J dropped 4 bases, with 6 bases sitting between them. Germline loops: CDR1 GTSNPN, CDR2 SVGIG (reference sequence). The CDR3 protein is CAWSHGYEQYF. The CDR3 DNA is TGTGCCTGGAGTCACGGTTACGAGCAGTACTTC. Supplemented by reference TRBV30 and TRBJ2-7, the full variable domain reads SQTIHQWPATLVQPVGSPLSLECTVEGTSNPNLYWYRQAAGRGLQLLFYSVGIGQISSEVPQNLSASRPQDRQFILSSKKLLLSDSGFYLCAWSHGYEQYFGPGTRLTVT.

The genes are TRBV11-2 and TRBJ2-5, with D unclear. The CDR3 sequence is 14 residues long. Germline CDR1 is SGHAT and CDR2 is FQNNGV. Trimming took 6 bases from V and 3 from J, leaving 14 bases between them. This chain's CDR3 is CASSDPTQKETQYF. The CDR3 DNA follows: TGTGCCAGCAGTGACCCCACGCAAAAAGAGACCCAGTACTTC.

This clonotype was picked up a small number of times. The rearrangement uses TRBV10-3 and TRBJ2-1, with TRBD2 matching 7 bases. Germline CDR1 and CDR2: ENHRY and SYGVKD. The J segment lost 0 bases and the V segment lost 8 bases, leaving 4 bases of the junction unmatched. The CDR3 totals 14 residues. CDR3: CAIASGSSYNEQFF. Here the CDR3 DNA reads TGTGCCATCGCTAGCGGAAGCTCCTACAATGAGCAGTTCTTC.

This clonotype was seen many times. The chain couples TRBV27 to TRBJ2-3, with D perhaps TRBD1 (6 bases). The CDR3 consists of 15 residues. Germline CDR1 MNHEY, CDR2 SMNVEV (reference sequence). V dropped 6 bases and J dropped 0 bases, with 13 bases sitting between them. The CDR3 DNA is TGTGCCAGCAGCCCTGGACAGCTCAGCACAGATACGCAGTATTTT. It yields the protein CASSPGQLSTDTQYF.

There are a few counts of this clonotype. The chain employs TRBV6-2 or TRBV6-3 and TRBJ2-1, with D tentatively TRBD1 (6 bases). Trimming took off 5 bases at V and 9 bases at J, with 14 bases between the two ends. CDR3 length: 13 amino acids. Per the germline V gene, CDR1 is MNHEY and CDR2 is SVGEGT. Here the CDR3 DNA reads TGTGCCAGCAGTACACAGGGTTTAGGTGAGCAGTTCTTC. Amino acids: CASSTQGLGEQFF.

The V call is TRBV12-3 or TRBV12-4, the J call TRBJ2-1; D gene ambiguous. The CDR3 runs to 13 residues. Deletions cut 2 bases from V and 10 bases from J, with 12 bases between. As DNA, the CDR3 is TGTGCCAGCAGTTTACCGGGTGGGAAGGAGCAGTTCTTC. Translation gives CASSLPGGKEQFF.

The V gene is TRBV27, the J gene TRBJ2-7, with 10 bases that match TRBD2. CDR3 length: 15 residues. Germline loops: CDR1 MNHEY, CDR2 SMNVEV (reference sequence). J gave up 4 bases and V 4 bases, and 7 bases lay outside the gene matches. The chain's CDR3 is CASSSLAGAGYEQYF. The CDR3 coding sequence is TGTGCCAGCAGTTCCCTAGCGGGAGCGGGATACGAGCAGTACTTC.

The sample holds many counts of this clonotype. V gene TRBV20-1 combines with J gene TRBJ2-3; 11 bases are a match to TRBD2. The CDR3 covers 14 residues. CDR1 and CDR2 from the germline V gene are DFQATT and SNEGSKA (reference sequence). The V and J ends lost 7 bases and 2 bases, in that order; junction bases with no gene match: 5. CDR3 DNA: TGCAGTGGACCGGGACTAGCGGACACAGATACGCAGTATTTT. Protein sequence: CSGPGLADTDTQYF.

This clonotype was counted ten times or more. The chain carries TRBV20-1 and TRBJ2-7; a possible D gene is TRBD2 (6 bases). The CDR3 is made up of 12 amino acids. The V and J ends lost 1 base and 5 bases respectively, with 9 bases between them. Germline V gene sequence: CDR1 DFQATT, CDR2 SNEGSKA (reference sequence). CDR3: CSARGRGNEQYF. The CDR3 DNA sequence: TGCAGTGCTAGAGGTCGGGGGAACGAGCAGTACTTC.

There are a few counts of this clonotype. V is TRBV3-1 and J is TRBJ1-4; TRBD1 matches 8 bases. This CDR3 region has 17 residues. Trimming removed 0 bases from V and 8 bases from J; junction bases left unmatched: 11. In germline, CDR1 is LGHDT, CDR2 YNNKEL (reference sequence). The CDR3 DNA follows: TGTGCCAGCAGCCAAGATACGAGGGGACAGGAGGGAGAAAAACTGTTTTTT. Translating gives CASSQDTRGQEGEKLFF.

In its sample, this clonotype was seen a few times. V gene TRBV5-1 combines with J gene TRBJ2-3; 8 nucleotides align to TRBD1. CDR3 size: 13 residues. The germline CDR1 and CDR2 sequences are SGHRS and YFSETQ. Unmatched junction bases numbered 4, after V lost 5 bases and J lost 5 bases. For the CDR3, the DNA is TGCGCCAGCAGACCAGGGGGCTTAGATACGCAGTATTTT. It specifies CASRPGGLDTQYF.

This clonotype was counted many times. The rearrangement uses TRBV7-2 and TRBJ2-5; D possibly corresponds to TRBD1 (5 bases). Germline V gene lookup returns CDR1 SGHTA and CDR2 FQGNSA. Trimming removed 4 bases at V and 5 bases at J, with 20 bases between. CDR3 size: 16 residues. CDR3 bases: TGTGCCAGCAGCTCCACCGTCCAGGGAATCGTTGAGACCCAGTACTTC. Translating gives CASSSTVQGIVETQYF.

The chain couples TRBV19 to TRBJ2-1; 11 bases line up with TRBD2. CDR3 length: 15 residues. Germline V gene lookup returns CDR1 LNHDA and CDR2 SQIVND (reference sequence). V dropped 6 bases and J dropped 10; count of bases not matched to a gene: 11. The CDR3 DNA follows: TGTGCCAGTAGCCCGACTAGCGGGATCGTCAACGAGCAGTTCTTC. The encoded protein is CASSPTSGIVNEQFF.